A single sample gave rise to the 18 T cell receptor beta chains below, sequenced in a study of regulatory T cells in long-lasting Graves disease. Relying on iRepertoire HTBI primers and Arm-PCR of CDR3 regions, the team built TCR beta libraries. Each CDR3 protein is one row after TCRdb ran MiXCR on the multiplex PCR reads. Of about 530,000 distinct CDR3 sequences in the sample, roughly 15% were seen once. Time point meaning: newly diagnosed GD, antithyroid drugs for less than 3 months. After RNA was extracted from PBMCs, the TCR library was made from it. This sample also belongs to another study, concerning T cells in Graves' hyperthyroidism and ophthalmopathy.

The sequencing here drew on peripheral blood mononuclear cells (PBMCs), taken at new diagnosis, from a patient treated with antithyroid drugs. The receptors originated from a woman aged 40-60 years with Graves disease.

J is TRBJ1-2 and V is TRBV19, with D unclear. Germline V gives CDR1 LNHDA, CDR2 SQIVND (reference sequence). The CDR3 is 15 residues long. The V end was cut by 3 bases, the J end by 1 base, with 12 bases between. The CDR3 spells CASSIGRLINYGYTF. In nucleotides, the CDR3 is TGTGCCAGTAGTATTGGGCGGCTGATTAACTATGGCTACACCTTC.

This clonotype came up a few times. V usage is TRBV12-3 or TRBV12-4 and J usage is TRBJ2-1, with a weak D call TRBD2 (6 bases). Trimming took 1 base from V and 7 from J, leaving 17 bases between them. CDR3 length: 16 residues. CDR3 sequence reads: CASSLVGGRPGNEQFF. In DNA, the CDR3 is TGTGCCAGCAGTTTAGTGGGGGGTCGTCCGGGGAATGAGCAGTTCTTC.

The rearrangement links TRBV10-1 to TRBJ2-3; D tentatively reads TRBD1 or TRBD2 (5 bases each). Germline CDR1 WNHNN, CDR2 SYGVQD (reference sequence). The CDR3 sequence is 13 residues long. V lost 0 bases, J lost 5 bases, and 6 bases lay in between. As DNA, the CDR3 is TGCGCCAGCAGTGAGTCGGGACGAGATACGCAGTATTTT. Translation: CASSESGRDTQYF.

Many counts were recorded for this clonotype. The rearrangement uses TRBV11-2 and TRBJ1-1; maybe TRBD1 (6 bases). Trimming took off 4 bases at V and 4 bases at J, with 13 bases between the two ends. Germline V gives CDR1 SGHAT, CDR2 FQNNGV. The CDR3 covers 14 residues. The CDR3 bases are TGTGCCAGCAGCTGGGGGCGGTCAATCACTGAAGCTTTCTTT. Translated: CASSWGRSITEAFF.

This clonotype was seen a handful of times. The V gene is TRBV29-1, the J gene TRBJ1-1, with 8 bases fitting TRBD1. The V gene's germline CDR1 is SQVTM and CDR2 ANQGSEA. V shed 6 bases and J 5 bases; nucleotides not matched to a gene: 5. The CDR3 spans 12 residues. CDR3 in DNA: TGCAGCGTGACAGGGGACGGGACTGAAGCTTTCTTT. The encoded protein is CSVTGDGTEAFF.

This clonotype occurred many times. Sequence at one end of the junction differs from germline and may be a read error. The chain joins TRBV5-1 to TRBJ1-1; D is uncertain. The CDR3 has 13 amino acids. From germline, CDR1 is SGHRS and CDR2 YFSETQ. For the CDR3, the DNA is TGTGCCAGCAGCTTGGATCGGTCGTTAAAAGCTTTCTTT. It yields the protein CASSLDRSLKAFF.

J is TRBJ2-5 and V is TRBV5-6, with TRBD1 matching over 7 bases. The CDR3 is 14 amino acids. Germline lookup yields CDR1 SGHDT and CDR2 YYEEEE. The V and J ends lost 1 base and 5 bases, in that order; junction bases with no gene match: 5. The CDR3 bases are TGTGCCAGCAGCTTGAGGTGGACAGGCGAGACCCAGTACTTC. This sequence encodes CASSLRWTGETQYF.

This clonotype was counted only a few times. This chain links TRBV4-1 with TRBJ2-5, with 11 bases that match TRBD2. From germline, CDR1 is MGHRA and CDR2 YSYEKL. This CDR3 region has 17 residues. Trimming cost V 2 bases and J 2 bases; bases outside gene matches: 7. Here the CDR3 reads CASSQYLAGGPQETQYF. For the CDR3, the DNA is TGCGCCAGCAGCCAATATCTAGCGGGGGGCCCTCAAGAGACCCAGTACTTC.

Comment on this clonotype: A much larger clonotype is one base distant, so this may be a read error. The chain carries TRBV3-1 and TRBJ1-6; 7 positions agree with TRBD1. Germline CDR1 and CDR2: LGHDT and YNNKEL (reference sequence). The CDR3 sequence is 15 residues long. Here the CDR3 DNA reads TGTGCCAGCAGCTCCGGGACAGCTTATAATTCACCCCCCCACTTT. Translated, it gives CASSSGTAYNSPPHF.

V usage is TRBV12-3 or TRBV12-4 and J usage is TRBJ2-2; 14 bases line up with TRBD2. Trimming removed 6 bases from V and 2 bases from J; junction bases left unmatched: 5. The CDR3 runs to 17 residues. CDR3 coding DNA: TGTGCCAGCAGGGGACTAGCGGGGGACCATAACACCGGGGAGCTGTTTTTT. This encodes CASRGLAGDHNTGELFF.

This sequence joins TRBV12-3 or TRBV12-4 and TRBJ1-4, with D maybe TRBD1 (5 bases). Trimming took 3 bases from V and 8 from J, leaving 10 bases between them. CDR3 length: 13 amino acids. DNA of the CDR3: TGTGCCAGCAGTTTGTGGGGGGAAGAAAAACTGTTTTTT. This codes for CASSLWGEEKLFF.

On this clonotype: The germline gene is not matched at one end of the junction; a read error may be the cause. The rearrangement links TRBV3-1 to TRBJ2-5, with D hard to call. Looked up from germline, CDR1 is LGHDT and CDR2 is YNNKEL (reference sequence). CDR3 length equals 14 residues. The CDR3 region is CASSQDLNQETRYF. The CDR3 bases are TGTGCCAGCAGCCAAGATTTAAACCAAGAGACCCGGTACTTC.

This clonotype has just a few counts. This rearrangement joins TRBV4-1 to TRBJ1-6, with D hard to call. The V and J ends lost 0 bases and 9 bases respectively, with 15 bases between them. Germline CDR1 MGHRA, CDR2 YSYEKL. The length of the CDR3 is 16 residues. The CDR3 sequence: CASSQEVTLWSSPLHF. Here the CDR3 DNA reads TGCGCCAGCAGCCAAGAGGTGACACTTTGGAGTTCACCCCTCCACTTT.

This clonotype occurred many times. V gene TRBV12-3 or TRBV12-4 combines with J gene TRBJ2-3, with D perhaps matching TRBD2 (6 bases). V was trimmed by 6 bases and J by 5 bases, leaving 12 bases between them. This CDR3 contains 13 residues. In DNA form, the CDR3 reads TGTGCCAGCAGCTTTTCCGGGGGAGATACGCAGTATTTT. This encodes CASSFSGGDTQYF.

This clonotype was counted at least ten times. The chain has TRBV11-2 and TRBJ2-7, with 8 bases fitting TRBD1. The J segment lost 3 bases and the V segment lost 6 bases, leaving 13 bases of the junction unmatched. CDR3 length: 16 amino acids. Germline CDR1 and CDR2: SGHAT and FQNNGV. The CDR3 nucleotides are TGTGCCAGCAGACCGTTGACAGGGGCAGGATTCTACGAGCAGTACTTC. It yields the protein CASRPLTGAGFYEQYF.

This clonotype was seen a few times. V and J are TRBV3-1 and TRBJ2-1; D may correspond to TRBD1 or TRBD2 (5 bases each). This CDR3 comprises 14 residues. CDR1 LGHDT and CDR2 YNNKEL come from the germline V gene (reference sequence). The V gene lost 0 bases and the J gene lost 5 bases, with 8 bases spanning the gap. The CDR3, as DNA: TGTGCCAGCAGCCAAGAAGGGACCAACAATGAGCAGTTCTTC. Amino acid sequence: CASSQEGTNNEQFF.

This clonotype occurred many times. The chain joins TRBV20-1 to TRBJ2-3; D is possibly TRBD1 or TRBD2 (5 bases each). Trimming left V 5 bases short and J 4 bases short, with 13 bases between. The CDR3 sequence is 13 residues long. Germline-derived CDR1 and CDR2 are DFQATT and SNEGSKA (reference sequence). The CDR3 loop is CSASTGLADTQYF. The CDR3 DNA reads as TGCAGTGCTTCGACGGGGCTGGCAGATACGCAGTATTTT.

This clonotype was counted at least ten times. The chain carries TRBV12-3 or TRBV12-4 and TRBJ2-3; 7 positions agree with TRBD1. J lost 1 base, V lost 6 bases, and 10 bases had no gene match. This CDR3 contains 16 residues. This CDR3 reads CASSPTDRVGTDTQYF. In DNA form, the CDR3 reads TGTGCCAGCAGCCCCACCGACAGGGTCGGCACAGATACGCAGTATTTT.